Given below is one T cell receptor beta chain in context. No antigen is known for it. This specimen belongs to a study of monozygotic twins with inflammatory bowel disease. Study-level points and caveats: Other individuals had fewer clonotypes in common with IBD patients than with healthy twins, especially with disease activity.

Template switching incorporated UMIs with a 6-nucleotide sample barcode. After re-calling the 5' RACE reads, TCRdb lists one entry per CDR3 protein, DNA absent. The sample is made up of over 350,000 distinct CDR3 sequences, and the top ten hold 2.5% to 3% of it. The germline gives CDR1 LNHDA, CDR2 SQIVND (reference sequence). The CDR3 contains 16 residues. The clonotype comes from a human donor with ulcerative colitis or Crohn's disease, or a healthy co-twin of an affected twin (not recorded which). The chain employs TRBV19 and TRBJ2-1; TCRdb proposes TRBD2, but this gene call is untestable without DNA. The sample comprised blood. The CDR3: CASSRTSGVFYNEQFF.